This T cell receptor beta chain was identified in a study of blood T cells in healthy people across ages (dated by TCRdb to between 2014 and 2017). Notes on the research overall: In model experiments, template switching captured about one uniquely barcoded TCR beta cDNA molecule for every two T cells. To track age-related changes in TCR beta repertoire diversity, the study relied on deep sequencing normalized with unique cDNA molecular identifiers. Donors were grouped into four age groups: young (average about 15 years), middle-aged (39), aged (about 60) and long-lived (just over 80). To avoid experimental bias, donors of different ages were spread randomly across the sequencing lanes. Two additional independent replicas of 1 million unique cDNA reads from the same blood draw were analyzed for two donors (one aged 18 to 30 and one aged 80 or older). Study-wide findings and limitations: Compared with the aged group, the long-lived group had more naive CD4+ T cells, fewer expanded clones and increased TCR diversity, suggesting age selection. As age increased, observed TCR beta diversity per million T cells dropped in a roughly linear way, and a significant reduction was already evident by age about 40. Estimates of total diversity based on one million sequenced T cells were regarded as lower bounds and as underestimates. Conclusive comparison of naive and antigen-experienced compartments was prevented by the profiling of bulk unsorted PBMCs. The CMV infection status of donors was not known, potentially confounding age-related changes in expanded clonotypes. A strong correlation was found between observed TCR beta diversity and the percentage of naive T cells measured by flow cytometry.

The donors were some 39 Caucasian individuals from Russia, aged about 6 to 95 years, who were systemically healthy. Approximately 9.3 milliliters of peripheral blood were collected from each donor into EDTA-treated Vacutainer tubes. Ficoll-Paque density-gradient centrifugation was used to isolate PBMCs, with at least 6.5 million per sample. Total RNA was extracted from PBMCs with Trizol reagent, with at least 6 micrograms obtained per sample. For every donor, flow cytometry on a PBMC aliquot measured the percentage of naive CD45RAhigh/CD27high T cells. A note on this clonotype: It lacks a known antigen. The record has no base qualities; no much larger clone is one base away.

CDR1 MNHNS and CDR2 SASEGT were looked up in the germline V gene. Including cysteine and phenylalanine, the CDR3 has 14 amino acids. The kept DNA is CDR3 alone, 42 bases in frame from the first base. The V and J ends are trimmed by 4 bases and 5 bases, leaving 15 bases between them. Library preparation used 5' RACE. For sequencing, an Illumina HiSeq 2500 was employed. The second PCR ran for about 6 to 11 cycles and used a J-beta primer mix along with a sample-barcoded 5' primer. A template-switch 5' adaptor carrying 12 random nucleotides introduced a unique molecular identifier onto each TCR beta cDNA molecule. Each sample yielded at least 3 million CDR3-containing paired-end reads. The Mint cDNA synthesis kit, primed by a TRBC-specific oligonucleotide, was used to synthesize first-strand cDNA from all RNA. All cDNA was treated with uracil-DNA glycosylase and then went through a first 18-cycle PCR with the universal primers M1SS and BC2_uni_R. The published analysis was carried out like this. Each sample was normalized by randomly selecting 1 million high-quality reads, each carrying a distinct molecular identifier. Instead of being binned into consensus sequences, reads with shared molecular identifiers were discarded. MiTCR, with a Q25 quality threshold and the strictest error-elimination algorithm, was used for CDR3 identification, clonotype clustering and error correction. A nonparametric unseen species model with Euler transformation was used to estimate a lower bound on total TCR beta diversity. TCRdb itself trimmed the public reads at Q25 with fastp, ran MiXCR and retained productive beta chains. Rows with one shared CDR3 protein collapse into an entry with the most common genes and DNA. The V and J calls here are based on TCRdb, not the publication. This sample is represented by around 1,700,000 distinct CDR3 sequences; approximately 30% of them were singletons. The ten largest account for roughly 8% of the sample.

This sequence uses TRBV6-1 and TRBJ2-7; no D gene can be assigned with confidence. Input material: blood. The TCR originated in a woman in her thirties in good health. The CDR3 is CASSGGLVRHEQYF. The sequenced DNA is TGTGCCAGCAGTGGAGGTCTTGTCAGGCACGAGCAGTACTTC.